This TCR beta chain comes out of a study of T cell responses to AZD1222 COVID-19 vaccine (dated by TCRdb to about 2021). In the study overall: Because spike-specific TCR depth and breadth did not differ between the two schedules, AZD1222 recipients who got a second dose at roughly 4 weeks were pooled with those who got a second dose at roughly 12 weeks. TCR sequencing covered 230 or so trial participants: about 210 given two doses of AZD1222 and 26 given two doses of MenACWY control vaccine. Trial participants were enrolled into age subgroups of 18-55, 56-69 and 70-plus years, which contained roughly 150, 30 and 60 TCR-sequenced participants, respectively.

As concerns this clone: Its antigen is unknown. The sample holds no much larger clone one base away, and base qualities are not on file.

The time point label on this specimen signifies: baseline before first vaccination. The vaccinee samples were drawn from two UK trials, COV001 and COV002, one of which was a single-blind randomized controlled phase 2/3 trial testing AZD1222 (ChAdOx1 nCoV-19) in healthy adults. For TCRbeta chain sequencing, PBMC samples were collected from trial participants at day 0 and at day 28 after the second dose. The CDR3 regions of human TCRbeta chains were analyzed by immunosequencing. On the study's bioinformatics: Repertoire TCRs were checked for matches against a reference library of SARS-CoV-2-specific TCRs that had been generated using the MIRA antigen-specificity platform. Breadth meant the fraction of unique TCRs that were SARS-CoV-2-associated, whereas depth meant the fraction of total T cells that were SARS-CoV-2-associated. Each spike-specific TCR was assigned to its reactive spike region and to a CD4 or CD8 class using the MIRA data. Log10-transformed breadth and depth values were compared by one-way ANOVA with Sidak's multiple comparisons tests. The source is immuneACCESS, and TCRdb retained only in-frame sequences with V and J called. Part of the clones is not carried over; for the studies checked, unresolved V genes explain less than half of this, and the remainder is unexplained. The V and J calls and clone size were taken over from that table, and D and trimming were inferred from the DNA. The sample has 100,000 to 150,000 clones on record, 80% to 90% of them singletons. The top ten constitute under 9% of the sample.

Broad study findings and their caveats: Because no day 14 peak-response samples were available, the repertoires could be characterized only after the peak T cell response. The 56-69-year group was small, and its depth increase did not reach significance, likely because of low power. After two AZD1222 doses, both the breadth and the depth of spike-specific TCRs were significantly higher than at day 0 and than in MenACWY recipients. Participants were mostly white British and included more females than males, and it was suggested by the authors that clonal diversity may have been underestimated. Epitopes outside the regions mutated in the B.1.351 and B.1.1.7 variants were reportedly recognized by nearly half of the unique spike-specific TCRs. Conclusions about previously exposed vaccinees were limited because only a handful of AZD1222 recipients were SARS-CoV-2 seropositive at baseline. The whole spike protein was spanned by vaccine-associated CD4 TCRs, and dominant responses were seen in regions 160-218 and 743-854.

The cysteine opens and the phenylalanine closes a CDR3 of 12 amino acids. The retained sequence is limited to the CDR3, 36 bases, with the frame set at the first base. V gives up 5 bases and J gives up 5 bases, and the segment between their germline ends measures 10 bases. The germline V gene (reference sequence) supplies CDR1 SEHNR and CDR2 FQNEAQ. This receptor was obtained from an adult in good health. Recombination connected TRBV7-9 to TRBJ2-7; the D gene is perhaps TRBD1 or TRBD2, each of them matching over 5 bases. The specimen was peripheral blood, collected on day 0 of AZD1222 vaccination. The CDR3 protein is CASSPPGHEQYF. The DNA sequence follows: TGTGCCAGCAGCCCGCCGGGGCACGAGCAGTACTTC.